This T cell receptor beta chain was found in a study of PD-L1 blockade in urothelial cancer (dated by TCRdb to the late 2010s). About the full investigation: All patients started therapy in about 2014 and received atezolizumab 1,200 mg intravenously every 3 weeks. Pretreatment tumor samples, along with matched peripheral blood collected serially before and after atezolizumab treatment, underwent TCR sequencing. Blood samples were analyzed at two time points: 3 weeks after treatment start (second dose) and 6 weeks after treatment start. An ECOG performance status of 0 or 1 was recorded for the patients, and 0 to 3 prior chemotherapy regimens had been received by the patients. Somatic, immune and clinical correlates of response to PD-L1 blockade with atezolizumab in urothelial cancer were the focus of an exploratory multi-omic analysis. About nine tenths of the roughly 29 patients were identified as males with urothelial cancer of bladder origin, and a prior smoking history was reported by 18 of 29 patients. In the same patients, pretreatment tumors underwent whole exome sequencing and RNA sequencing in addition to TCR sequencing. Durable clinical benefit was achieved by nine patients and was not achieved by 20 patients. Blood samples gave a median of approximately 150,000 T cells and 88,000 or so unique TCRs, with a median clonality of 0.080. Just over 28 patients had pretreatment blood TCR-seq, some 24 had at least one posttreatment blood collection, and some 24 had tumor TCR-seq. Durable clinical benefit was defined as a progression-free survival longer than 6 months, and TCR features were additionally tested against progression-free survival and overall survival. Findings and caveats that apply to the study as a whole: Because of the small sample size (n ≈ 30) and the many exploratory analyses performed, the results are intended to be regarded as hypothesis-generating. Greater expansion of tumor-associated TCR clones in peripheral blood 3 weeks after the start of treatment was observed in patients with durable benefit (n of about 20, p = 0.022). Improved progression-free and overall survival was found to be associated with pretreatment peripheral blood TCR clonality below the median.

This clone was detected a few times. Its specific antigen is unknown. Base-call qualities are not available, and no considerably larger clone is one nucleotide away. A total of roughly 31 patients with locally advanced or metastatic urothelial carcinoma, treated at Memorial Sloan Kettering on a trial protocol, made up the cohort. Peripheral blood mononuclear cells were collected pretreatment and during treatment, with between 1 and 8 total time points obtained per patient. The Qiagen DNeasy Blood extraction kit was used to purify genomic DNA from total PBMCs and from tumor samples. PBMCs were collected pretreatment and during treatment and were isolated and stored as previously described. Looking up the germline V gene yields CDR1 SGHDT and CDR2 YYEEEE. Counted from cysteine to phenylalanine, this CDR3 has 15 amino acids. Only the CDR3 region is kept as DNA, spanning 45 bases read in frame from base 1. Trimmed from V: 2 bases; trimmed from J: 5 bases; junction bases lacking a gene match: 7.

Each PCR received spiked-in synthetic TCR analog templates so that absolute template abundance could be estimated from read counts. TCRbeta CDR3 regions were amplified from genomic DNA with bias-controlled V and J gene primers using the immunoSEQ assay. Rearranged TCRbeta segments were sequenced at approximately 20X coverage. The source study handled its data this way. Sequencing errors were corrected by clustering, and CDR3s were annotated against IMGT so that V, D and J genes could be assigned. Downstream analyses used only productive TCRbeta rearrangements, leaving out any out-of-frame or stop-codon sequences. Clonality was calculated as one minus the Shannon entropy normalized by the log of the number of unique productive sequences. Clones differing between time points or between blood and tumor were identified by Fisher's exact test with Benjamini-Hochberg correction at adjusted p below 0.01. TCRdb took over this immuneACCESS table, retaining in-frame rearrangements with V and J assigned. Such tables are incomplete; in checked studies, under half of the missing clones stem from an unresolved V gene, and the remainder is unexplained. Clone size and V and J calls were adopted from that table, with D and trimming inferred from the DNA. The sample table shows about 74,000 clones, and about 85% are seen once. Together, the top ten hold around 4.7% of the sample.

The rearranged chain carries TRBV5-6 and TRBJ2-5, with 9 bases matching TRBD2. Sequenced here: PBMCs, sampled around atezolizumab (anti-PD-L1) treatment. The source of this sequence is a man aged 65 to 85 with urothelial cancer. The sequenced DNA: TGTGCCAGCAGCTTTTGGCGAGCGGGGGGTGAGACCCAGTACTTC. This yields the protein CASSFWRAGGETQYF.